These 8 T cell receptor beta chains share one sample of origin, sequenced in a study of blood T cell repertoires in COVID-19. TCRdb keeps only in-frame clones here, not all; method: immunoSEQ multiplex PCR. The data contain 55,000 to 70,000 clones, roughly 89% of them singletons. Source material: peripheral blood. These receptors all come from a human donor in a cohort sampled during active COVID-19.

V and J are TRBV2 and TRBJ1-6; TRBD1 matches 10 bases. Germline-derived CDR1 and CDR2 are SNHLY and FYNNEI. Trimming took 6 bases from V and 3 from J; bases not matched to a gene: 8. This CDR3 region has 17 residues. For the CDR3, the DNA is TGTGCCAGCAGCGATCGGACAGGGGGGTTCTATAATTCACCCCTCCACTTT. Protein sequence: CASSDRTGGFYNSPLHF.

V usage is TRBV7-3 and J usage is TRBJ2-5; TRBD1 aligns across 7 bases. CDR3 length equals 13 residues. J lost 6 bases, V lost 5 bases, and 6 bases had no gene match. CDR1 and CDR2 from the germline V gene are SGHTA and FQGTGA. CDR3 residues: CASSRYRGQTQYF. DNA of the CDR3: TGTGCCAGCAGCCGCTACAGGGGCCAGACCCAGTACTTC. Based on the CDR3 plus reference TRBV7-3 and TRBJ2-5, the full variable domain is GAGVSQTPSNKVTEKGKYVELRCDPISGHTALYWYRQSLGQGPEFLIYFQGTGAADDSGLPNDRFFAVRPEGSVSTLKIQRTERGDSAVYLCASSRYRGQTQYFGPGTRLLVL.

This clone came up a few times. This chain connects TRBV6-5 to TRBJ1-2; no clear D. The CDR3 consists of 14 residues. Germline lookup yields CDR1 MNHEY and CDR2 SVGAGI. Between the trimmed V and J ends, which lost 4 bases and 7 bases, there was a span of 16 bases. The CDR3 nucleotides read TGTGCCAGCAGTTTGGGGATTCAGAGGGCTGGCTACACCTTC. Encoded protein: CASSLGIQRAGYTF.

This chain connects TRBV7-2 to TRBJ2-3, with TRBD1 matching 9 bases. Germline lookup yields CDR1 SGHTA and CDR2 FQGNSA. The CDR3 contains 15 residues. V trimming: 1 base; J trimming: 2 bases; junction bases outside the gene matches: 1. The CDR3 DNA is TGTGCCAGCAGCTTAGGACAGGGGGTCACAGATACGCAGTATTTT. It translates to CASSLGQGVTDTQYF.

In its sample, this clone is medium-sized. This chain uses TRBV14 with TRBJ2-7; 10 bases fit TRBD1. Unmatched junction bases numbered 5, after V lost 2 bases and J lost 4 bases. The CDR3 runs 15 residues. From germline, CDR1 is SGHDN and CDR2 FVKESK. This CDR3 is CASSQLTGGGYEQYF. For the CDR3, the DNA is TGTGCCAGCAGCCAATTGACAGGGGGCGGATACGAGCAGTACTTC.

CDR3 bases: TGTGCCAGCAGACCGGGTGCGCACAGCACAGATACGCAGTATTTT. Its protein product is CASRPGAHSTDTQYF. The chain joins TRBV6-6 to TRBJ2-3; D call uncertain. V was pared by 6 bases and J by 0 bases, with 13 bases between. The CDR3 runs 15 residues. Germline V CDR1 and CDR2: MNHNY, SVGAGI (reference sequence).

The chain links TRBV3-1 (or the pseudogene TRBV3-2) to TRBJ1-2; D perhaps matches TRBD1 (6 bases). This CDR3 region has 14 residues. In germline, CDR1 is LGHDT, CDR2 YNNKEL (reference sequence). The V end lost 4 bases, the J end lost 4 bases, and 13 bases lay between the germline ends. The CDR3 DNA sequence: TGTGCCAGCAGCCCGCGGGGGGGGGCCTATGGCTACACCTTC. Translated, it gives CASSPRGGAYGYTF.

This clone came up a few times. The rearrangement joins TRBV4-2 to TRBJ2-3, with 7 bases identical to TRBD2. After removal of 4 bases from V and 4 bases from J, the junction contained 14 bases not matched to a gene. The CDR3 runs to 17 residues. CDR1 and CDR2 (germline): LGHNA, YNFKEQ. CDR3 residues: CASSRMTSILAADTQYF. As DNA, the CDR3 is TGTGCCAGCAGCCGCATGACTAGCATTCTCGCGGCAGATACGCAGTATTTT.